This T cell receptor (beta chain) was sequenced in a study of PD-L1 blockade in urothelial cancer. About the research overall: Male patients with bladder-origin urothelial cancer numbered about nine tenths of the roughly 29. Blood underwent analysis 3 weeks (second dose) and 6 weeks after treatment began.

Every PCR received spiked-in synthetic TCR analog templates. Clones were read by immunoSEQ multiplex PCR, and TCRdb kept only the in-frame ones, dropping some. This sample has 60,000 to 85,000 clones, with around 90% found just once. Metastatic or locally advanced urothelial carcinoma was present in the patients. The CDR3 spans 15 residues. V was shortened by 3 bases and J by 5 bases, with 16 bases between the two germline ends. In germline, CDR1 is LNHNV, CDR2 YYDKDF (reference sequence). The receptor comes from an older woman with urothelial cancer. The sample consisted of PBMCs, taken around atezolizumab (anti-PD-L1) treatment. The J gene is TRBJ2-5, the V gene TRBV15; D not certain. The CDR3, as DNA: TGTGCCACCAGCAGGAGCCTAGACCCCAGTGAGACCCAGTACTTC. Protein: CATSRSLDPSETQYF.